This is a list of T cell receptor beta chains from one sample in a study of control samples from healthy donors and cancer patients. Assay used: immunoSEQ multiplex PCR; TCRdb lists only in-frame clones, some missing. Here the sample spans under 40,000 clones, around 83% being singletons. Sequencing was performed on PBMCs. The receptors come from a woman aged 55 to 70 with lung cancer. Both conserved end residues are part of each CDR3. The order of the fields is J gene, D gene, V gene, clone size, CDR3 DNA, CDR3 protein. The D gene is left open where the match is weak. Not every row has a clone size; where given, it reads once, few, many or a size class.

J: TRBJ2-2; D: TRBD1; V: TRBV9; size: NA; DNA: TGTGCCAGCAGCCCCCACAGGGGGTGGAACACCGGGGAGCTGTTTTTT; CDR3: CASSPHRGWNTGELFF
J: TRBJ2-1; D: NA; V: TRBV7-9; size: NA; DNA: TGTGCCAAGGCTTGGGGGATCGATGAGCAGTTCTTC; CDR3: CAKAWGIDEQFF
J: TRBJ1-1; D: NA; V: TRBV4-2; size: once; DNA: TGTGCCACTACCGACAGCCTGGACACTGAAGCTTTCTTT; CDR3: CATTDSLDTEAFF
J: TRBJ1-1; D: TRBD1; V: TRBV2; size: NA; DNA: TGTGCCAGCAGTGAGATGGGGACAGGAGCTGAAGCTTTCTTT; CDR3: CASSEMGTGAEAFF
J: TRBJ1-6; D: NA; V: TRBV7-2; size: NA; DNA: NA; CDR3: CASTSAGVHSPLHF
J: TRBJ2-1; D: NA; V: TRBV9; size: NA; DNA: TGTGCCAGCAGCGTAGGACTAGAACTCTACAATGAGCAGTTCTTC; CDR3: CASSVGLELYNEQFF
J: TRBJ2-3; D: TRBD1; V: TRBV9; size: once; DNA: TGTGCCAGCAGCGCAGGACAGGGTTTGGTCACAGATACGCAGTATTTT; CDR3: CASSAGQGLVTDTQYF
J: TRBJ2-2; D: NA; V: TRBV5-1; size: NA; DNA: TGCGCCAGCAGCTTCAGGGGGGAGAGCACCGGGGAGCTGTTTTTT; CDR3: CASSFRGESTGELFF
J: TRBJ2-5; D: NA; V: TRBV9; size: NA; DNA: TGTGCCAGCAGCGTATCATTTCAAGAGACCCAGTACTTC; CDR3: CASSVSFQETQYF
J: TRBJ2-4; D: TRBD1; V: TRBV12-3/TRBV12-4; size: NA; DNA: TGTGCCAGCACCCCCAGGACAGGGGACATTCAGTACTTC; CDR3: CASTPRTGDIQYF
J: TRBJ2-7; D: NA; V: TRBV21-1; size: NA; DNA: TGTGCCAGCAGTCTAGCGGGACCGAGCTCCTACGAGCAGTACTTC; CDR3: CASSLAGPSSYEQYF
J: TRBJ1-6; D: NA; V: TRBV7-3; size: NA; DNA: TGTGCCAGCAGCCCCCAATCAGGGGACGGTTCACCCCTCCACTTT; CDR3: CASSPQSGDGSPLHF
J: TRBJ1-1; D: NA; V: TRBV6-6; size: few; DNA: TGTGCCAGCTCCCCCGTTAGGGCTGAAGCTTTCTTT; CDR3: CASSPVRAEAFF
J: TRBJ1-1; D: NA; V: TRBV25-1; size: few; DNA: TGTGCCAGCACACCACAGGGTTGGACTGAAGCTTTCTTT; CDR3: CASTPQGWTEAFF
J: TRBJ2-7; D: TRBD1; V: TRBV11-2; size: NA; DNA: TGTGCCAGCAGCATTCCGGGACAGGGCTCCTACGAGCAGTACTTC; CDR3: CASSIPGQGSYEQYF
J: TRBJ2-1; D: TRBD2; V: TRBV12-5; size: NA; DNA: TGTGCTAGTCATGGTTTGCGTCTAGCGGGGGGAAATGAGCAGTTCTTC; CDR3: CASHGLRLAGGNEQFF
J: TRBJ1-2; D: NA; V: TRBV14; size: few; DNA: TGTGCCAGCAGCCAAGATCAGGCAGTCCTTTATGGCTACACCTTC; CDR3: CASSQDQAVLYGYTF
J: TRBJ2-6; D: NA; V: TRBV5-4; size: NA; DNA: TGTGCCAGCAGCCTACTGACTCTCTCTGGGGCCAACGTCCTGACTTTC; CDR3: CASSLLTLSGANVLTF
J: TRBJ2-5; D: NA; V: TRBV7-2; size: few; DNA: TGTGCCAGCAGCTTCTTCAGGGCAGGCGAGACCCAGTACTTC; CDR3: CASSFFRAGETQYF
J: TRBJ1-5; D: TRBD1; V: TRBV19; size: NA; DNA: TGTGCCAGTACGCCTACAGGGGGCGATCAGCCCCAGCATTTT; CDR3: CASTPTGGDQPQHF
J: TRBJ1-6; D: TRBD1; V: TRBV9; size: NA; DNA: TGTGCCAGCAGCGTACAGGGGGCGCAATCACCCCTCCACTTT; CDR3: CASSVQGAQSPLHF
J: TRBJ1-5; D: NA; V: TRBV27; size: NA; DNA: TGTGCCAGCTCAATTGGGCAGGGGAGACAGCCCCAGCATTTT; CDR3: CASSIGQGRQPQHF
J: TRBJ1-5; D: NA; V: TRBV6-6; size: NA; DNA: TGTGCCAGCAACAACAATCAGCCCCAGCATTTT; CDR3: CASNNNQPQHF
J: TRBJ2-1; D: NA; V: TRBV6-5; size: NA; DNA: TGTGCCAGCAGTTACTCGAGGGCTAGCTACAATGAGCAGTTCTTC; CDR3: CASSYSRASYNEQFF
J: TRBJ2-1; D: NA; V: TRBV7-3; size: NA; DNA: TGTGCCAGCAGCTTAATGGGCGGAAGGAACAATGAGCAGTTCTTC; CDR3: CASSLMGGRNNEQFF
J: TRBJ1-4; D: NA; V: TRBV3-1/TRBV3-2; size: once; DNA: TGTGCCAGCAGCCCTTCGGTGGGCACTGAAAAACTGTTTTTT; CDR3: CASSPSVGTEKLFF
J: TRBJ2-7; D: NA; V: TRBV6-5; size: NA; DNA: TGTGCCAGCAGTTACCCTCAGGAGGGACCTTCCTACGAGCAGTACTTC; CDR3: CASSYPQEGPSYEQYF
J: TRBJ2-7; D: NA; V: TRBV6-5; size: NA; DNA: TGTGCCAGCAGTCAGACAGTCTCCTACGAGCAGTACTTC; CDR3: CASSQTVSYEQYF
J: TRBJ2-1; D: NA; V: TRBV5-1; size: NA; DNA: TGCGCCAGCAGCTTGGCGGCAGGGCAGTGGAATGAGCAGTTCTTC; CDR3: CASSLAAGQWNEQFF
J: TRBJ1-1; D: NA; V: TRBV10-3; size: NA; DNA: TGTGCCACCTACGGGGACGATCTAACCTGGGGGGAAGCTTTCTTT; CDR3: CATYGDDLTWGEAFF
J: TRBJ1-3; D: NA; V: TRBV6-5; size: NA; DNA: TGTGCCAGCAGTTACTATTCCTCGGGAAACACCATATATTTT; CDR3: CASSYYSSGNTIYF
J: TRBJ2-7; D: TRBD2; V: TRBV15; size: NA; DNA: TGTGCCACCAGCGGGGCCCAGACTAGCGGGAGAAGGTACGAGCAGTACTTC; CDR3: CATSGAQTSGRRYEQYF
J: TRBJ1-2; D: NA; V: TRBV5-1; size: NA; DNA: TGCGCCAGCAGCTTGGGCGGAGACTATGGCTACACCTTC; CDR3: CASSLGGDYGYTF
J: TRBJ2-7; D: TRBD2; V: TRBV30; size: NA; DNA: TGTGCCTGGAGTCCAGCTAGCGGTACCTACGAGCAGTACTTC; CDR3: CAWSPASGTYEQYF
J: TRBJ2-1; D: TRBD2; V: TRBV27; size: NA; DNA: TGTGCCAGCAGTCCACGACTAGCGGGATACAATGAGCAGTTCTTC; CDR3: CASSPRLAGYNEQFF
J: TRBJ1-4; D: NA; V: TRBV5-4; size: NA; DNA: TGTGCCAGCTCGACGGGAGGACCACGGATAGCTGAAAAACTGTTTTTT; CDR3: CASSTGGPRIAEKLFF
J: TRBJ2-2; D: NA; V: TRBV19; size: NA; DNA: TGTGCCAGTAGTATAGGACGGAGCGGGGAGCTGTTTTTT; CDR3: CASSIGRSGELFF
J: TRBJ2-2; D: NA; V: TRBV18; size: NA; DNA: TGTGCCAGCTCACCCGGGCGGACCGGGGAGCTGTTTTTT; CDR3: CASSPGRTGELFF
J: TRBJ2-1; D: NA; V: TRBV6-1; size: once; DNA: TGTGCCAGCAGTGACCCGGGACCCGGCTTCTTC; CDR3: CASSDPGPGFF
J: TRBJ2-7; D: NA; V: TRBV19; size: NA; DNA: TGTGCCAGTAGTATAATGGCGGGAAAACTACACGAGCAGTACTTC; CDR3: CASSIMAGKLHEQYF
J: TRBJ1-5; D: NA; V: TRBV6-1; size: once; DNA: TGTGCCAGCAGTGATTGGGGGGCTGGGCAGCCCCAGCATTTT; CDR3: CASSDWGAGQPQHF
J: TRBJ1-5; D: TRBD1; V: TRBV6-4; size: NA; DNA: TGTGCCAGCAGTGCGGCTGGGACAGGGGGTAATCAGCCCCAGCATTTT; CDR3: CASSAAGTGGNQPQHF
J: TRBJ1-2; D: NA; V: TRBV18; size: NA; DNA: TGTGCCAGCTCACCAGTTAGCATCCTAGGGGACTATGGCTACACCTTC; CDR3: CASSPVSILGDYGYTF
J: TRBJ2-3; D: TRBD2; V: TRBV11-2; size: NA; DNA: TGTGCCAGCAGCTCACAAGTAGCGGGTATTACAGATACGCAGTATTTT; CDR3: CASSSQVAGITDTQYF
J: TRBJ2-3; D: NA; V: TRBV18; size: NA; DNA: TGTGCCAGCTCCCCGACGGGGGTTCCCACAGATACGCAGTATTTT; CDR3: CASSPTGVPTDTQYF
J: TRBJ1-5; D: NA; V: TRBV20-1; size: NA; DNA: TGCAGTGCTAGTGGTGAGGGGATGCGGCCCCAGCATTTT; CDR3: CSASGEGMRPQHF
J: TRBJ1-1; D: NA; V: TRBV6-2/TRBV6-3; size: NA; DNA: TGTGCCAGCAGTTACTCGATGGTTTTGGGTGGCACTGAAGCTTTCTTT; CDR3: CASSYSMVLGGTEAFF